These 5 T cell receptor beta chains were sequenced from one sample in a study of identifying expanded T cells in peripheral blood. TCRdb's copy holds only in-frame clones and misses some; the assay was immunoSEQ multiplex PCR. The sample lists tens of thousands of clones, 80% to 85% seen once, with roughly 21% in the top ten. The sample consisted of blood. The source of these receptors is a person aged 18-69 years in good health.

This chain connects TRBV15 to TRBJ1-2; a possible D gene is TRBD1 (6 bases). Per the germline V gene, CDR1 is LNHNV and CDR2 is YYDKDF (reference sequence). CDR3 size: 15 residues. Between the trimmed V and J ends, which lost 0 bases and 2 bases, there was a span of 10 bases. CDR3 bases: TGTGCCACCAGCAGAGATCCGGGGGCAAACTATGGCTACACCTTC. Translated, it gives CATSRDPGANYGYTF. Using reference TRBV15 and TRBJ1-2 for the parts outside the CDR3, the full variable domain is DAMVIQNPRYQVTQFGKPVTLSCSQTLNHNVMYWYQQKSSQAPKLLFHYYDKDFNNEADTPDNFQSRRPNTSFCFLDIRSPGLGDTAMYLCATSRDPGANYGYTFGSGTRLTVV.

This chain connects TRBV28 to TRBJ1-2, with TRBD1 matching 9 bases. J was trimmed by 6 bases and V by 10 bases; bases with no gene match: 12. This CDR3 is built from 14 residues. Germline V gene sequence: CDR1 MDHEN, CDR2 SYDVKM. The CDR3 loop is CATEFMGQGHGYTF. The CDR3 bases are TGTGCCACCGAGTTTATGGGACAGGGTCATGGCTACACCTTC.

V and J are TRBV6-6 and TRBJ2-3; TRBD1 or TRBD2 may be the D gene (6 bases each). The CDR3 length is 12 residues. Trimming cost V 7 bases and J 8 bases, with 13 bases left between them. Per germline, CDR1 MNHNY and CDR2 SVGAGI (reference sequence). The CDR3 DNA follows: TGTGCCAGCACCCTCGAGGGGGGTACGCAGTATTTT. This translates into CASTLEGGTQYF.

V is TRBV10-3 and J is TRBJ1-1, with 9 bases fitting TRBD1. V shed 6 bases and J 3 bases; nucleotides not matched to a gene: 5. This CDR3 region has 14 residues. Looked up from germline, CDR1 is ENHRY and CDR2 is SYGVKD. The CDR3 coding sequence is TGTGCCATCAGATTCCGGGACAGGGACACTGAAGCTTTCTTT. Residues: CAIRFRDRDTEAFF.

The chain carries TRBV9 and TRBJ2-1; tentatively, D is TRBD1 (5 bases). V lost 2 bases to trimming and J lost 7 bases, with 13 bases between them. The CDR3 totals 14 residues. Germline V gives CDR1 SGDLS, CDR2 YYNGEE. CDR3: CASSVGPQLNEQFF. The CDR3 DNA reads as TGTGCCAGCAGCGTGGGGCCACAGTTGAATGAGCAGTTCTTC.